Listed below are T cell receptor beta chains from one sample, sequenced in a study of cytomegalovirus exposure and HLA in healthy donors. The assay was immunoSEQ multiplex PCR, and TCRdb's table has in-frame clones only and misses some. The sample comprises around 180,000 clones, around 81% of which are singletons, and 1.5% to 2% rests with the top ten. The sample comprised PBMCs. The source is a man younger than 35 in good health and CMV-seronegative. Each CDR3 is given with its conserved first and last residue. A D gene is named only where the DNA matches it firmly.

v_call: TRBV4-3
d_call: TRBD1
j_call: TRBJ1-1
cdr3_aa: CASSPGTVRPPNTEAFF

v_call: TRBV5-1
d_call: -
j_call: TRBJ2-3
cdr3_aa: CASSFDINTDTQYF

v_call: TRBV28
d_call: -
j_call: TRBJ1-5
cdr3_aa: CASYDGIYQPQHF

v_call: TRBV9
d_call: -
j_call: TRBJ1-1
cdr3_aa: CASSVGGGGTMNTEAFF

v_call: TRBV11-2
d_call: -
j_call: TRBJ2-5
cdr3_aa: CASSLGPNQETQYF

v_call: TRBV4-1
d_call: -
j_call: TRBJ1-4
cdr3_aa: CASSQVRLSNEKLFF

v_call: TRBV25-1
d_call: -
j_call: TRBJ2-6
cdr3_aa: CASSDNSGANVLTF

v_call: TRBV6-1
d_call: -
j_call: TRBJ1-5
cdr3_aa: CAGRSEGIQPQHF

v_call: TRBV27
d_call: TRBD1
j_call: TRBJ2-1
cdr3_aa: CASRIRQGAYNEQFF

v_call: TRBV27
d_call: TRBD2
j_call: TRBJ2-5
cdr3_aa: CASSTAGAFGETQYF

v_call: TRBV6-6
d_call: -
j_call: TRBJ2-3
cdr3_aa: CASSPGGTDTQYF

v_call: TRBV7-2
d_call: -
j_call: TRBJ2-1
cdr3_aa: CASSSIVEQFF

v_call: TRBV15
d_call: -
j_call: TRBJ2-7
cdr3_aa: CATSSPFLEQYF

v_call: TRBV7-9
d_call: TRBD2
j_call: TRBJ2-2
cdr3_aa: CASSLEGLAENTGELFF